This paragraph reports one T cell receptor beta chain. What antigen it recognizes has not been identified. There are no base qualities to consult, and no much larger clone falls within one base. The data are from a study of blood T cell repertoires in COVID-19 (dated by TCRdb to the early 2020s). With regard to the full study: Collaborator samples came from the United States, Italy and Spain and covered acute and convalescent phases of COVID-19. The material from the prospective study consisted of cDNA or gDNA derived from T cells, B-cell-depleted T cells, or PBMCs. The dataset comprised deeply sampled blood TCRbeta repertoires from subjects exposed to, actively infected with, or recovered from COVID-19. The repertoires were released in a freely available public database intended as a resource for research on the immune response to SARS-CoV-2. Samples were obtained from the ongoing ImmuneRACE study (first 160 participants) and from over 1,000 subjects provided by 6 global collaborators. A de-identified subject ID, COVID-19 status, age in years and sex were almost always included in the sample metadata. Where available, HLA class I and class II types were obtained from metadata supplied by the sample provider rather than from assay-based typing. Findings and caveats that apply to the study as a whole: Clinical and demographic metadata were provided uncurated, with the amount varying by source and participant.

TCRbeta CDR3 regions were amplified from genomic DNA using the immunoSEQ Assay, a bias-controlled multiplex PCR. Per the source publication's procedure: The number of nucleated cells in each sample was estimated by amplification of reference gene primers within the assay. To quantify the absolute abundance of each unique TCRbeta CDR3 rearrangement, sequence reads were collapsed and filtered. For each sample, productive Simpson clonality was calculated as the square root of Simpson's diversity index across productive rearrangements. TCRdb stores this immuneACCESS table with in-frame sequences only. Part of the clones is absent; in the studies checked, under half of the shortfall reflects unresolved V genes, and no reason is known for the rest. V and J calls and clone size are given by that table; D and trimming were obtained from the DNA. This sample is represented by under 250,000 clones; 75% to 85% of them were singletons. The top ten hold approximately 9.1% of the sample.

Enrolling through a virtual design, the prospective study's participants ranged in age from roughly 18 to 89 years and lived across some 23 United States geographic areas. In the prospective study, cohorts were assigned on the basis of participant-reported clinical history obtained from a screening survey and a study questionnaire. Each participant in the prospective study had whole blood, serum and a nasopharyngeal or oropharyngeal swab collected by mobile phlebotomists. Participants in the prospective study had the option to provide additional blood draws and questionnaires over an approximately 2-month period. Before DNA extraction, blood samples from the prospective study were shipped at room temperature or frozen. The cysteine opens and the phenylalanine closes a CDR3 of 16 amino acids. Of the read, only the CDR3 DNA is kept; its 48 bases are in frame from base 1. The germline V end is reduced by 2 bases and the J end by 0 bases; junction bases left unmatched: 4. The germline V gene (reference sequence) sets CDR1 to SGHKS and CDR2 to YYEKEE.

The TCR originated in a woman aged 45-59 years with acute COVID-19. Sample: PBMCs or T cells enriched from blood (not recorded which). The rearrangement joined TRBV5-5 to TRBJ2-3; TRBD2 lines up with 9 middle nucleotides. The CDR3 region reads CASSFQAGGSTDTQYF. In nucleotide form, the sequence is TGTGCCAGCAGCTTTCAAGCGGGGGGAAGCACAGATACGCAGTATTTT.